What follows describes a single T cell receptor beta chain. Its antigen is unknown. This entry belongs to a study of T cell responses to AZD1222 COVID-19 vaccine. Whole-study context: Whether given at about 4 or about 12 weeks, second doses were pooled. Study findings and constraints: An increase in Spike-specific TCR breadth and depth was observed after two AZD1222 doses.

TCRdb's copy holds only in-frame clones and misses some; the assay was immunoSEQ multiplex PCR. The sample has just under 85,000 clones; more than 70% are singletons. The CDR3 spans 12 residues. The V gene lost 2 bases and the J gene lost 9 bases, with 10 bases spanning the gap. Sequencing was performed on peripheral blood, taken on day 0 of AZD1222 vaccination. The TCR originated in an adult in good health. The chain recombines TRBV23-1 with TRBJ1-1; no clear D. TRBV23-1 falls under the ORF class, with uncertain function. CDR3 coding DNA: TGCGCCAGCAGTCAAGACGGACGGCAAGCTTTCTTT. Amino acids: CASSQDGRQAFF.